This TCR beta chain comes out of a study of blood T cell repertoires in COVID-19. Study background: Sources were T cells, B-cell-depleted T cells, or PBMCs; the material itself was cDNA or gDNA.

Germline V gene sequence: CDR1 LNHDA, CDR2 SQIVND (reference sequence). This CDR3 has 16 amino acids. Deletions cut 0 bases from V and 3 bases from J, with 12 bases between. The study assigned cohorts using participant-reported clinical history. As handled by the study authors: Researchers report that nucleated cell counts were estimated from reference gene primer amplification. Profiling relied on immunoSEQ multiplex PCR, and the TCRdb table lists in-frame clones only, not all of them. V and J calls and clone size come straight from that table; D and trimming were deduced from the DNA. The table shows about 270,000 clones, with 85% occurring only once.

V and J are TRBV19 and TRBJ1-5; perhaps TRBD1 as D (5 bases). The sample taken for sequencing was PBMCs or T cells enriched from blood (not recorded which). This receptor was obtained from a woman between 50 and 59 years old with acute COVID-19. CDR3 loop: CASSIEGRGSNQPQHF. The CDR3 bases are TGTGCCAGTAGTATAGAAGGGAGGGGTTCCAATCAGCCCCAGCATTTT.